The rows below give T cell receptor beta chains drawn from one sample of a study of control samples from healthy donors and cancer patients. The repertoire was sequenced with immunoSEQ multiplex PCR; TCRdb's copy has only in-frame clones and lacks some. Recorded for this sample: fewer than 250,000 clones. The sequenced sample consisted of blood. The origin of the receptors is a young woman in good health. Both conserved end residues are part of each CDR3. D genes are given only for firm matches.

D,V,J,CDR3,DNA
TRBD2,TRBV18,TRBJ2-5,CASSPLGLAGGQETQYF,TGTGCCAGCTCACCTCTAGGACTAGCGGGGGGCCAAGAGACCCAGTACTTC
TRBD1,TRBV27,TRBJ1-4,CASSYNRGGEKLFF,TGTGCCAGCAGTTACAACAGGGGAGGTGAAAAACTGTTTTTT
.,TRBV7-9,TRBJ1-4,CASSLTVPLFF,TGTGCCAGCAGCTTAACCGTCCCACTGTTTTTT
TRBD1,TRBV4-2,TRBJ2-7,CASSQSVTGEVWGTKSYEQYF,TGTGCCAGCAGCCAGTCTGTGACAGGGGAGGTGTGGGGAACTAAATCCTACGAGCAGTACTTC
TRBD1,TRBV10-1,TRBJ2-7,CASSDRTGVTYEQYF,TGCGCCAGCAGTGATAGGACAGGAGTCACCTACGAGCAGTACTTC
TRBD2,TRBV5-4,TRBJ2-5,CASSLSGGETQYF,TGTGCCAGCAGCTTAAGCGGGGGAGAGACCCAGTACTTC
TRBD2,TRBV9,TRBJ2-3,CASSAPPSGNTDTQYF,TGTGCCAGCAGCGCCCCCCCTAGCGGCAACACAGATACGCAGTATTTT
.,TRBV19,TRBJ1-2,CASSIGRGVQGYTF,TGTGCCAGTAGTATCGGCAGGGGAGTTCAAGGCTACACCTTC
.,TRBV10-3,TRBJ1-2,CAISEFEPNYGYTF,TGTGCCATCAGTGAGTTCGAGCCCAACTATGGCTACACCTTC
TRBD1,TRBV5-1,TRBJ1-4,CASSPQGPRNEKLFF,TGCGCCAGCAGCCCACAGGGGCCCCGGAATGAAAAACTGTTTTTT
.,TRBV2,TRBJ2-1,CASPGPSSYNEQFF,TGTGCCTCACCCGGGCCAAGCTCCTACAATGAGCAGTTCTTC
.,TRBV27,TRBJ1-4,CASSPQGGRGKLFF,TGTGCCAGCAGTCCACAGGGTGGGCGCGGAAAACTGTTTTTT
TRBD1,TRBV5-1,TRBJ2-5,CASSQGTGTWETQYF,TGCGCCAGCAGCCAAGGGACAGGGACATGGGAGACCCAGTACTTC